This T cell receptor beta chain was found in a study of cytomegalovirus exposure and HLA in healthy donors. The study ran its PCR with 60 Vbeta and 13 Jbeta primers. Here immunoSEQ multiplex PCR was the method, and the copy in TCRdb shows in-frame clones only, minus some. The sample yields approximately 190,000 clones, 75% to 90% seen once. Germline values: CDR1 SGDLS, CDR2 YYNGEE. V gave up 4 bases and J gave up 3 bases; unmatched junction bases: 6. The CDR3 has 17 amino acids. The sequence derives from a middle-aged man in good health and CMV-seropositive. The V call is TRBV9, the J call TRBJ2-3; the match to TRBD2 covers 15 bases. Material: PBMCs. The CDR3 here is CASSKSGLAGGTDTQYF. In DNA, the CDR3 is TGTGCCAGCAGCAAAAGTGGACTAGCGGGGGGGACAGATACGCAGTATTTT.